This is a list of T cell receptor beta chains from one sample in a study of cytomegalovirus exposure and HLA in healthy donors. Sequencing used immunoSEQ multiplex PCR; TCRdb keeps in-frame clones, though not all of them. The table records 130,000 to 150,000 clones, around 73% of them present only once. Material: PBMCs. Receptors were obtained from a female donor in good health and CMV-seronegative. CDR3s include the opening cysteine and the closing phenylalanine or tryptophan. D genes are given only for firm matches. Some rows have no size entry. The others give once, few or many, or a class for an expanded clone.

TGTGCCAGTCACGGACTGTTCGCCTCTGGGGCCAACGTCCTGACTTTC	CASHGLFASGANVLTF	TRBV2	.	TRBJ2-6	.
TGTGCCAGCACTACCGGGAGGACTAGCGGCAATGAGCAGTTCTTC	CASTTGRTSGNEQFF	TRBV6-1	.	TRBJ2-1	TRBD2
TGTGCCAGCAGTCGCGACAGTGAAGCTTTCTTT	CASSRDSEAFF	TRBV6-1	.	TRBJ1-1	.
TGTGCCAGCAGCTATTACAGGGTGGGCAATTCACCCCTCCACTTT	CASSYYRVGNSPLHF	TRBV7-2	.	TRBJ1-6	.
TGTGCCAGCAGCTTAGTGGGCAGCCAATTTTATGGCTACACCTTC	CASSLVGSQFYGYTF	TRBV7-2	.	TRBJ1-2	.
TGTGCCAGCAGCTTGGAATTGGCGGGGGGGTCCACAGATACGCAGTATTTT	CASSLELAGGSTDTQYF	TRBV5-4	.	TRBJ2-3	TRBD2
TGTGCCATCAGGGGGCAGAACACTGAAGCTTTCTTT	CAIRGQNTEAFF	TRBV10-3	.	TRBJ1-1	.
TGCAGCGTTGGACAGGGGAAAGAGACCCAGTACTTC	CSVGQGKETQYF	TRBV29-1	.	TRBJ2-5	TRBD1
TGTGCCAGTAGTACGCCGACAGGAAACTATGGCTACACCTTC	CASSTPTGNYGYTF	TRBV19	few	TRBJ1-2	.
TGTGCCAGCAGTTTTGGTTTAGGGGGCTTGGACAATCAGCCCCAGCATTTT	CASSFGLGGLDNQPQHF	TRBV28	.	TRBJ1-5	TRBD1
TGTGCCAGCAGTTTGTCGCAGGGGGGCTATGGCTACACCTTC	CASSLSQGGYGYTF	TRBV28	.	TRBJ1-2	TRBD1
TGCGCCAGCAGCCCCGGGGGGGGTAGGGAGACCCAGTACTTC	CASSPGGGRETQYF	TRBV5-1	.	TRBJ2-5	TRBD2
TGTGCCAGCAGCCGGAACAGGGAATTTGGCTACACCTTC	CASSRNREFGYTF	TRBV7-9	.	TRBJ1-2	.
TGTGCCAGCAGCTTGGAGGGGGCCAATCAGCCCCAGCATTTT	CASSLEGANQPQHF	TRBV5-6	.	TRBJ1-5	TRBD1
TGTGCCAGCAGTTTTTTATCTCAGGGCAATGAGCAGTTCTTC	CASSFLSQGNEQFF	TRBV6-5	.	TRBJ2-1	.